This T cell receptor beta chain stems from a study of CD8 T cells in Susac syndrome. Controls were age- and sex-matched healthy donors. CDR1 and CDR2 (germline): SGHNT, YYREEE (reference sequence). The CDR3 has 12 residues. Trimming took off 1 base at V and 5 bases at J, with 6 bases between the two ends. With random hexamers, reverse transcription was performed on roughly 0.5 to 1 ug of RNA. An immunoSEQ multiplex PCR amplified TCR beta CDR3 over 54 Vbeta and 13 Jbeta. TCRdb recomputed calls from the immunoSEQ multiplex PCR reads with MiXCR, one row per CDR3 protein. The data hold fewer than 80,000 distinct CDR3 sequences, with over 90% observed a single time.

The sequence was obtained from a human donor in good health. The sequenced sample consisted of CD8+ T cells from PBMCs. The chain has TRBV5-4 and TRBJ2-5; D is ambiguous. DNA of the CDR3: TGTGCCAGCAGCTTGTTAACGGAGACCCAGTACTTC. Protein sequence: CASSLLTETQYF.